Below are 11 T cell receptor beta chains sequenced from a single sample in a study of CXCR3-negative and CXCR3-positive naive CD8 T cells. Study results and caveats: Hydrophobicity of TRB CDR3s was greater in CXCR3-positive naive cells than in CXCR3-negative naive cells.

These receptors have no known antigen. Carrying UMI labels, the TRB cDNA libraries were prepared through 5' RACE. TCRdb reprocessed the 5' RACE reads, with one entry per CDR3 protein and no DNA. The sample holds 150,000 or so distinct CDR3 sequences. The sequenced sample consisted of naive CXCR3+ CD8+ T cells from blood. The sample's subset: CD45RO-CCR7+CD27+CD95- naive CD8+ T cells expressing CXCR3 (TNR3+). These receptors were obtained from a human donor in good health. Some clones in this sample may be carry-over from other donors' samples.

The chain is built from TRBV28 and TRBJ2-3. Germline lookup yields CDR1 MDHEN and CDR2 SYDVKM. This CDR3 region has 16 residues. The CDR3 here is CASSLSEDLTTDTQYF.

The chain couples TRBV23-1 to TRBJ2-7; TCRdb reports TRBD1, a call that lacks DNA to check it against. TRBV23-1 is annotated as an ORF whose role is uncertain. The CDR3 is 15 residues long. CDR3 region: CASSQGLTETYEQYF.

The rearrangement links TRBV11-3 to TRBJ2-3. The CDR3 spans 13 residues. Germline V gives CDR1 SGHNT, CDR2 YENEEA. CDR3 loop: CASSLVLEITQYF.

The chain links TRBV10-3 to TRBJ1-2; TCRdb outputs TRBD1, but without DNA this stays unchecked. The CDR3 has 14 residues. The V gene's germline CDR1 is ENHRY and CDR2 SYGVKD. The CDR3 protein is CAISEPGTGLGYTF.

V usage is TRBV28 and J usage is TRBJ1-2. The germline V gene has CDR1 MDHEN and CDR2 SYDVKM. The CDR3 contains 13 residues. The CDR3 reads CASSFPELYGYTF.

This chain links TRBV14 with TRBJ1-2; TCRdb designates TRBD1, a call that cannot be tested without DNA. Germline lookup yields CDR1 SGHDN and CDR2 FVKESK. The CDR3 sequence is 14 residues long. The CDR3: CASSQELNRVGYTF.

The CDR3 reads CAGSAGGATHPEAFF. This sequence joins TRBV12-3 or TRBV12-4 and TRBJ1-1; TCRdb names TRBD1, which stays unverified in the absence of DNA. The CDR3 is 15 amino acids.

The chain joins TRBV7-9 to TRBJ2-2. Germline CDR1 reads SEHNR; CDR2 reads FQNEAQ (reference sequence). The CDR3 spans 17 residues. CDR3 protein: CASSLAMVKVDSGELFF.

The chain links TRBV25-1 to TRBJ1-1; the D gene TCRdb calls, TRBD1, cannot be checked with no DNA. The CDR3 runs 16 residues. The germline CDR1 and CDR2 sequences are MGHDK and SYGVNS. The CDR3 reads CASSGYSRDRWSEAFF.

This chain links TRBV5-5 with TRBJ1-1. CDR1 SGHKS and CDR2 YYEKEE come from the germline V gene (reference sequence). The CDR3 consists of 13 residues. The CDR3 sequence is CASSFGRGTEAFF.

The rearrangement uses TRBV20-1 and TRBJ2-7; TCRdb's assignment of TRBD1 cannot be checked, as there is no DNA. The V gene's germline CDR1 is DFQATT and CDR2 SNEGSKA (reference sequence). This CDR3 contains 12 residues. The chain's CDR3 is CSARTGGYEQYF.